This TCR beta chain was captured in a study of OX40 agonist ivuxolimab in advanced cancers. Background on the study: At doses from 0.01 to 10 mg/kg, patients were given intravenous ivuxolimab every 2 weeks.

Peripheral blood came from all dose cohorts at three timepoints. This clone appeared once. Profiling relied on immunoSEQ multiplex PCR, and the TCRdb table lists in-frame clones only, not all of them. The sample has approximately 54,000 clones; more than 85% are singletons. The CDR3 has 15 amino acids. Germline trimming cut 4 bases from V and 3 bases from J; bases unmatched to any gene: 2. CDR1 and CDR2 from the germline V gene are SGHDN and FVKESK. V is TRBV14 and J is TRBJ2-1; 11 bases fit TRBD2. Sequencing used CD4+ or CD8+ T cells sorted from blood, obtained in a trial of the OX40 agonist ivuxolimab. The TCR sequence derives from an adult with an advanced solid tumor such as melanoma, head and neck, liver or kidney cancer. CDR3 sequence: CASSPGLADYNEQFF. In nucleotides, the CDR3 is TGTGCCAGCAGCCCGGGACTAGCGGACTACAATGAGCAGTTCTTC.